Shown below are 2 T cell receptor beta chains from a single sample sequenced in a study of T cell responses to AZD1222 COVID-19 vaccine. The method was immunoSEQ multiplex PCR; TCRdb's version includes in-frame clones alone and lacks a portion of them. The profile shows under 30,000 clones, about nine tenths of them singletons. The sequenced sample was peripheral blood, obtained 28 days after the second AZD1222 dose. The source is an adult who received the AZD1222 COVID-19 vaccine.

This chain uses TRBV19 with TRBJ2-3; 8 bases map to TRBD2. The J segment lost 4 bases and the V segment lost 3 bases, leaving 9 bases of the junction unmatched. The CDR3 extends over 16 amino acids. Germline assignment: CDR1 LNHDA and CDR2 SQIVND (reference sequence). Here the CDR3 DNA reads TGTGCCAGTAGTATTGGGGCGGGAGGTGCTCCAGATACGCAGTATTTT. It is translated as CASSIGAGGAPDTQYF.

V and J are TRBV7-2 and TRBJ2-1; D call uncertain. The V end was cut by 7 bases, the J end by 6 bases, with 19 bases between. CDR1 is SGHTA, CDR2 FQGNSA, per germline. The CDR3 covers 15 residues. DNA for the CDR3: TGTGCCAGCACCTTGATATGGGCAACCTCCAATGAGCAGTTCTTC. The encoded protein is CASTLIWATSNEQFF.